Listed below are T cell receptor beta chains from one sample, sequenced in a study of blood T cell repertoires in COVID-19. Data came from immunoSEQ multiplex PCR; TCRdb stores just in-frame clones and leaves some out. This table has fewer than 350,000 clones, approximately 90% appearing once. Sequenced input: PBMCs or T cells enriched from blood (not recorded which). The receptors were sampled from a woman under 40 with acute COVID-19. Both conserved end residues are part of each CDR3. A D gene is named only where the DNA matches it firmly. Not all rows give a size; the values are once, few, many and, for expanded clones, a class.

>TRBD2|TRBJ2-2|TRBV6-5|-
CAASRLSGRPGELFF
TGTGCCGCCTCCCGACTTAGCGGGAGACCGGGGGAGCTGTTTTTT
>-|TRBJ1-1|TRBV15|-
CATRLIKNTEAFF
TGTGCCACCAGACTAATCAAGAACACTGAAGCTTTCTTT
>-|TRBJ2-3|TRBV5-4|-
CASSFQADTQYF
TGTGCCAGCAGCTTTCAGGCAGATACGCAGTATTTT
>-|TRBJ2-7|TRBV30|-
CAWSSQVSDEQYF
TGTGCCTGGAGTTCACAGGTATCGGACGAGCAGTACTTC
>-|TRBJ1-6|TRBV6-5|-
CASSYGQNNSPLHF
TGTGCCAGCAGTTACGGGCAAAATAATTCACCCCTCCACTTT
>-|TRBJ2-5|TRBV29-1|-
CSVEKGGYTSQETQYF
TGCAGCGTTGAAAAGGGGGGGTATACTAGTCAAGAGACCCAGTACTTC
>TRBD2|TRBJ2-7|TRBV30|-
CAWSVTSGSPYEQYF
TGTGCCTGGAGTGTCACTAGCGGGTCGCCCTACGAGCAGTACTTC
>TRBD2|TRBJ2-1|TRBV18|-
CASSLPLAGGVSKQFF
TGTGCCAGCTCACTCCCTTTAGCGGGGGGGGTTTCTAAGCAGTTCTTC
>TRBD1|TRBJ1-4|TRBV9|-
CASSAGGTVGEKLFF
TGTGCCAGCAGCGCAGGAGGGACAGTCGGTGAAAAACTGTTTTTT
>-|TRBJ1-1|TRBV12-3/TRBV12-4|-
CASSLTRQSEAFF
TGTGCCAGCAGTTTGACCCGACAGTCTGAAGCTTTCTTT
>TRBD2|TRBJ2-1|TRBV5-1|-
CASSLMKQTSGSYNEQFF
TGCGCCAGCAGTTTGATGAAACAAACTAGCGGCTCCTACAATGAGCAGTTCTTC
>-|TRBJ1-2|TRBV18|-
CASSPPPQVGGYTF
TGTGCCAGCTCACCACCCCCACAGGTAGGGGGCTACACCTTC
>-|TRBJ2-7|TRBV1|few
CTSSQERDEQYF
TGCACCAGCAGCCAAGAGCGGGACGAGCAGTACTTC
>TRBD2|TRBJ2-7|TRBV4-1|-
CASSRSSSGSRDEQYF
TGCGCCAGCAGCCGATCCTCTAGCGGGAGTAGGGACGAGCAGTACTTC
>-|TRBJ2-7|TRBV21-1|-
CASYEQYF
TGTGCCAGCTATGAGCAGTACTTC
>TRBD1|TRBJ2-1|TRBV23-1|-
CASSQCYRGRPTGEQFF
TGCGCCAGCAGTCAATGTTACAGGGGGCGCCCGACGGGTGAGCAGTTCTTC
>-|TRBJ2-3|TRBV28|-
CASSPAGGTDTQYF
TGTGCCAGCAGTCCAGCAGGGGGGACAGATACGCAGTATTTT
>TRBD1|TRBJ1-6|TRBV5-1|-
CASSLTSERDSSYNSPLHF
TGCGCCAGCAGCTTGACGTCGGAGAGGGACAGCTCCTATAATTCACCCCTCCACTTT
>-|TRBJ2-3|TRBV2|-
CASSQTSFTDTQYF
TGTGCCAGCAGCCAAACTAGTTTTACTGATACGCAGTATTTT
>-|TRBJ1-5|TRBV28|-
CASSFGRGNQPQHF
TGTGCCAGCAGTTTCGGCAGGGGCAACCAGCCCCAGCATTTT
>TRBD1|TRBJ1-2|TRBV28|-
CASSFISPQGGGYTF
TGTGCCAGCAGTTTTATTTCCCCCCAGGGGGGTGGCTACACCTTC
>-|TRBJ2-7|TRBV7-2|-
CASSSHFEQYF
TGTGCCAGCAGCTCCCATTTTGAGCAGTACTTC
>TRBD1|TRBJ2-7|TRBV24-1|-
CATSDPGQGAGSYEQYF
TGTGCCACCAGTGATCCGGGACAGGGGGCCGGCTCCTACGAGCAGTACTTC
>-|TRBJ1-6|TRBV6-5|-
CASSYSTENSPLHF
TGTGCCAGCAGTTACTCCACAGAGAATTCACCCCTCCACTTT
>TRBD2|TRBJ2-3|TRBV7-2|-
CASSFSLLAASTDTQYF
TGTGCCAGCAGCTTCTCTTTACTAGCGGCTAGCACAGATACGCAGTATTTT